The rows below give T cell receptor beta chains drawn from one sample of a study of OX40 agonist ivuxolimab in advanced cancers. TCRdb's table, derived via immunoSEQ multiplex PCR, lists solely in-frame clones and lacks some. The sample gives about 46,000 clones, 89% of which show up once; about an eighth is in the top ten. The sample was CD4+ or CD8+ T cells sorted from blood, taken in a trial of the OX40 agonist ivuxolimab. These receptor sequences come from an adult with an advanced solid tumor such as melanoma, head and neck, liver or kidney cancer. Both conserved end residues are part of each CDR3. Each record gives: clone size, V gene, J gene, D gene, CDR3 protein, CDR3 DNA. D genes are given only for firm matches. For some rows the clone size is stated as once, few or many, or as a class when expanded; others skip it.

abundance: .
v_gene: TRBV4-3
j_gene: TRBJ2-1
d_gene: .
CDR3aa: CASSYSGAVEQFF
CDR3nt: TGCGCCAGCTCATACTCGGGAGCCGTTGAGCAGTTCTTC

abundance: .
v_gene: TRBV19
j_gene: TRBJ2-7
d_gene: .
CDR3aa: CASSIYHGAYEQYF
CDR3nt: TGTGCCAGTAGTATATATCACGGAGCCTACGAGCAGTACTTC

abundance: .
v_gene: TRBV5-1
j_gene: TRBJ2-1
d_gene: TRBD2
CDR3aa: CASSLPYPAGENTYNEQFF
CDR3nt: TGCGCCAGCAGCCTCCCCTACCCTGCGGGAGAAAACACCTACAATGAGCAGTTCTTC

abundance: .
v_gene: TRBV4-3
j_gene: TRBJ1-4
d_gene: TRBD1
CDR3aa: CASSQQGQGMTNEKLFF
CDR3nt: TGCGCCAGCAGCCAGCAGGGACAGGGGATGACTAATGAAAAACTGTTTTTT

abundance: .
v_gene: TRBV19
j_gene: TRBJ2-7
d_gene: TRBD2
CDR3aa: CASSIGPGRAYEQYF
CDR3nt: TGTGCCAGTAGTATCGGGCCCGGGAGGGCCTACGAGCAGTACTTC

abundance: .
v_gene: TRBV4-1
j_gene: TRBJ1-1
d_gene: TRBD1
CDR3aa: CASSHGGQGNTEAFF
CDR3nt: TGCGCCAGCAGCCACGGGGGACAGGGGAACACTGAAGCTTTCTTT

abundance: .
v_gene: TRBV27
j_gene: TRBJ1-2
d_gene: TRBD1
CDR3aa: CASSPDRFRFNYGYTF
CDR3nt: TGTGCCAGCAGTCCGGACAGGTTCCGATTTAACTATGGCTACACCTTC

abundance: .
v_gene: TRBV19
j_gene: TRBJ2-3
d_gene: TRBD2
CDR3aa: CASSLSGTSADTQYF
CDR3nt: TGTGCCAGTAGTCTATCCGGGACTAGCGCAGATACGCAGTATTTT

abundance: few
v_gene: TRBV6-5
j_gene: TRBJ2-7
d_gene: .
CDR3aa: CATNYNSYEQYF
CDR3nt: TGTGCTACTAACTACAACTCCTACGAGCAGTACTTC

abundance: .
v_gene: TRBV7-6
j_gene: TRBJ2-7
d_gene: TRBD2
CDR3aa: CASSWGLAGGFGYEQYF
CDR3nt: TGTGCCAGCAGCTGGGGACTAGCGGGAGGATTTGGTTACGAGCAGTACTTC

abundance: .
v_gene: TRBV27
j_gene: TRBJ1-6
d_gene: TRBD1
CDR3aa: CATGTDNSPLHF
CDR3nt: TGTGCCACTGGGACAGATAATTCACCCCTCCACTTT

abundance: .
v_gene: TRBV29-1
j_gene: TRBJ1-2
d_gene: .
CDR3aa: CSVVEPRGGYTF
CDR3nt: TGCAGCGTTGTCGAACCGAGGGGTGGCTACACCTTC

abundance: .
v_gene: TRBV2
j_gene: TRBJ1-1
d_gene: .
CDR3aa: CASSEVTQGISEAFF
CDR3nt: TGTGCCAGCAGTGAAGTAACTCAGGGAATCAGTGAAGCTTTCTTT

abundance: .
v_gene: TRBV19
j_gene: TRBJ2-7
d_gene: .
CDR3aa: CASSIGAEVYEQYF
CDR3nt: TGTGCCAGTAGTATAGGGGCAGAAGTCTACGAGCAGTACTTC

abundance: .
v_gene: TRBV5-1
j_gene: TRBJ2-7
d_gene: TRBD2
CDR3aa: CASSLLASGDYEQYF
CDR3nt: TGCGCCAGCAGCTTGTTAGCTAGCGGGGACTACGAGCAGTACTTC

abundance: .
v_gene: TRBV7-9
j_gene: TRBJ2-7
d_gene: TRBD2
CDR3aa: CASSPGTSSTYEQYF
CDR3nt: TGTGCCAGCAGCCCCGGGACTAGCTCCACCTACGAGCAGTACTTC

abundance: .
v_gene: TRBV11-2
j_gene: TRBJ2-7
d_gene: TRBD2
CDR3aa: CASSLFRGAYEQYF
CDR3nt: TGTGCCAGCAGCTTATTCCGGGGGGCCTACGAGCAGTACTTC

abundance: .
v_gene: TRBV9
j_gene: TRBJ1-2
d_gene: TRBD1
CDR3aa: CASSPKGTGLGYGYTF
CDR3nt: TGTGCCAGCAGCCCGAAAGGGACAGGGTTAGGGTATGGCTACACCTTC

abundance: .
v_gene: TRBV5-1
j_gene: TRBJ1-5
d_gene: TRBD1
CDR3aa: CASSLTGAGNQPQHF
CDR3nt: TGCGCCAGCAGCTTGACAGGGGCCGGGAATCAGCCCCAGCATTTT

abundance: .
v_gene: TRBV4-1
j_gene: TRBJ1-4
d_gene: TRBD1
CDR3aa: CASSQQGADEKLFF
CDR3nt: TGCGCCAGCAGCCAACAGGGGGCGGATGAAAAACTGTTTTTT

abundance: .
v_gene: TRBV28
j_gene: TRBJ1-2
d_gene: .
CDR3aa: CASSLWTDSNYGYTF
CDR3nt: TGTGCCAGCAGTTTATGGACAGACAGTAACTATGGCTACACCTTC

abundance: .
v_gene: TRBV9
j_gene: TRBJ2-7
d_gene: .
CDR3aa: CASSADEAAYEQYF
CDR3nt: TGTGCCAGCAGCGCCGACGAAGCGGCCTACGAGCAGTACTTC

abundance: .
v_gene: TRBV27
j_gene: TRBJ1-5
d_gene: .
CDR3aa: CASSPRGGGQPQHF
CDR3nt: TGTGCCAGCAGTCCCCGGGGAGGGGGTCAGCCCCAGCATTTT

abundance: .
v_gene: TRBV7-9
j_gene: TRBJ2-6
d_gene: TRBD1
CDR3aa: CASSMNFRDSSSGANVLTF
CDR3nt: TGTGCCAGCAGCATGAACTTCCGGGACAGCTCCTCTGGGGCCAACGTCCTGACTTTC

abundance: .
v_gene: TRBV5-6
j_gene: TRBJ1-3
d_gene: .
CDR3aa: CASSLEWVGAGNTIYF
CDR3nt: TGTGCCAGCAGCTTGGAGTGGGTAGGGGCTGGAAACACCATATATTTT

abundance: .
v_gene: TRBV27
j_gene: TRBJ1-1
d_gene: .
CDR3aa: CASSLSHYSVLNTEAFF
CDR3nt: TGTGCCAGCAGTTTATCCCACTATTCCGTTTTGAACACTGAAGCTTTCTTT

abundance: .
v_gene: TRBV30
j_gene: TRBJ2-2
d_gene: .
CDR3aa: CAWSVAGNTGELFF
CDR3nt: TGTGCCTGGAGTGTAGCAGGGAACACCGGGGAGCTGTTTTTT

abundance: .
v_gene: TRBV4-1
j_gene: TRBJ2-2
d_gene: TRBD2
CDR3aa: CASSQARPGLAPSGELFF
CDR3nt: TGCGCCAGCAGCCAAGCGAGACCGGGACTAGCTCCTTCCGGGGAGCTGTTTTTT

abundance: .
v_gene: TRBV13
j_gene: TRBJ2-7
d_gene: .
CDR3aa: CASSLGLVSYEQYF
CDR3nt: TGTGCCAGCAGCCTGGGACTTGTCTCCTACGAGCAGTACTTC

abundance: .
v_gene: TRBV28
j_gene: TRBJ1-5
d_gene: .
CDR3aa: CASSLLVLGNQPQHF
CDR3nt: TGTGCCAGCAGTTTATTGGTTTTGGGCAATCAGCCCCAGCATTTT

abundance: .
v_gene: TRBV29-1
j_gene: TRBJ2-5
d_gene: .
CDR3aa: CSVEDPVEAQYF
CDR3nt: TGCAGCGTTGAAGATCCGGTAGAGGCCCAGTACTTC

abundance: .
v_gene: TRBV6-5
j_gene: TRBJ2-7
d_gene: .
CDR3aa: CASSYSGEQYF
CDR3nt: TGTGCCAGCAGTTACTCGGGGGAGCAGTACTTC

abundance: .
v_gene: TRBV9
j_gene: TRBJ1-2
d_gene: .
CDR3aa: CASSVGQGSGYGYTF
CDR3nt: TGTGCCAGCAGCGTAGGTCAGGGTAGCGGCTATGGCTACACCTTC

abundance: .
v_gene: TRBV4-3
j_gene: TRBJ2-7
d_gene: .
CDR3aa: CASSQDYGVSYEQYF
CDR3nt: TGCGCCAGCAGCCAAGATTACGGGGTCTCCTACGAGCAGTACTTC

abundance: .
v_gene: TRBV28
j_gene: TRBJ2-3
d_gene: TRBD2
CDR3aa: CASGLGGGYTDTQYF
CDR3nt: TGTGCCAGCGGGCTTGGGGGGGGATACACAGATACGCAGTATTTT

abundance: .
v_gene: TRBV30
j_gene: TRBJ2-3
d_gene: TRBD1
CDR3aa: CAWSVSGTGLDTQYF
CDR3nt: TGTGCCTGGAGTGTATCCGGGACAGGGCTTGATACGCAGTATTTT

abundance: .
v_gene: TRBV5-6
j_gene: TRBJ1-4
d_gene: .
CDR3aa: CASSLDGVFNEKLFF
CDR3nt: TGTGCCAGCAGCTTGGACGGGGTTTTCAATGAAAAACTGTTTTTT

abundance: .
v_gene: TRBV9
j_gene: TRBJ1-6
d_gene: TRBD1
CDR3aa: CASSGGQSIWPLHF
CDR3nt: TGTGCCAGCAGCGGGGGACAGTCTATTTGGCCCCTCCACTTT

abundance: few
v_gene: TRBV7-9
j_gene: TRBJ2-1
d_gene: TRBD2
CDR3aa: CASSVDHSGGLDEQFF
CDR3nt: TGTGCCAGCAGCGTCGACCATAGCGGGGGGTTAGATGAGCAGTTCTTC

abundance: .
v_gene: TRBV4-1
j_gene: TRBJ2-7
d_gene: .
CDR3aa: CASSLQEGGLSSYEQYF
CDR3nt: TGCGCCAGCAGCCTCCAAGAAGGGGGGCTCAGCTCCTACGAGCAGTACTTC

abundance: .
v_gene: TRBV4-1
j_gene: TRBJ2-5
d_gene: .
CDR3aa: CASSHVSVQETQYF
CDR3nt: TGCGCCAGCAGCCATGTGAGCGTACAAGAGACCCAGTACTTC

abundance: .
v_gene: TRBV19
j_gene: TRBJ2-3
d_gene: TRBD2
CDR3aa: CASSRLAGEPTQYF
CDR3nt: TGTGCCAGTAGTAGACTAGCGGGAGAACCTACGCAGTATTTT

abundance: .
v_gene: TRBV27
j_gene: TRBJ2-5
d_gene: .
CDR3aa: CASSHITGIETQYF
CDR3nt: TGTGCCAGCAGTCACATAACAGGGATAGAGACCCAGTACTTC

abundance: few
v_gene: TRBV9
j_gene: TRBJ1-4
d_gene: .
CDR3aa: CASSVGGTNEKLFF
CDR3nt: TGTGCCAGCAGCGTGGGAGGAACTAATGAAAAACTGTTTTTT

abundance: .
v_gene: TRBV7-2
j_gene: TRBJ2-1
d_gene: .
CDR3aa: CASSSDISSYNEQFF
CDR3nt: TGTGCCAGCAGCTCAGACATCAGCTCCTACAATGAGCAGTTCTTC

abundance: once
v_gene: TRBV28
j_gene: TRBJ1-6
d_gene: .
CDR3aa: CASSRREGLHF
CDR3nt: TGTGCCAGCAGTCGGAGGGAAGGCCTCCACTTT

abundance: .
v_gene: TRBV6-1
j_gene: TRBJ2-7
d_gene: TRBD2
CDR3aa: CASSDLAGSYEQYF
CDR3nt: TGTGCCAGCAGTGATCTAGCGGGATCATACGAGCAGTACTTC

abundance: .
v_gene: TRBV4-1
j_gene: TRBJ1-1
d_gene: .
CDR3aa: CASSQGPEAFF
CDR3nt: TGCGCCAGCAGCCAAGGACCTGAAGCTTTCTTT

abundance: .
v_gene: TRBV6-1
j_gene: TRBJ2-7
d_gene: TRBD2
CDR3aa: CASGERDWHEQYF
CDR3nt: TGTGCCAGCGGGGAGCGGGACTGGCACGAGCAGTACTTC

abundance: .
v_gene: TRBV4-3
j_gene: TRBJ2-7
d_gene: .
CDR3aa: CASSQDRGVYEQYF
CDR3nt: TGCGCCAGCAGCCAAGACAGGGGTGTCTACGAGCAGTACTTC